A single sample is the source of the 18 T cell receptor beta chains below, sequenced in a study of cytomegalovirus exposure and HLA in healthy donors. PCR used 60 Vbeta primers and 13 Jbeta primers. TCRdb keeps only in-frame clones here, not all; method: immunoSEQ multiplex PCR. The top ten clones hold about 2% of a sample with approximately 160,000 clones, around 86% of them seen once. Sequencing was done on a sample of PBMCs. Receptors originate from a human donor in good health.

This chain joins TRBV7-2 and TRBJ1-5, with 8 bases matching TRBD1. The CDR3 extends over 15 amino acids. CDR1 and CDR2 from the germline V gene are SGHTA and FQGNSA. The V gene end was trimmed by 3 bases and the J gene end by 7 bases; junction bases not matched to a gene: 8. The CDR3 is CASSFTGGEDQPQHF. As DNA, the CDR3 is TGTGCCAGCAGCTTTACAGGGGGAGAGGACCAGCCCCAGCATTTT. Full variable domain (rest looked up from reference TRBV7-2 and TRBJ1-5): GAGVSQSPSNKVTEKGKDVELRCDPISGHTALYWYRQSLGQGLEFLIYFQGNSAPDKSGLPSDRFSAERTGGSVSTLTIQRTQQEDSAVYLCASSFTGGEDQPQHFGDGTRLSIL.

The genes are TRBV6-5 and TRBJ2-7; possibly TRBD2 for D (6 bases). This CDR3 is 14 amino acids long. Trimming left V 7 bases short and J 7 bases short, with 20 bases between. Germline CDR1 MNHEY, CDR2 SVGAGI. The chain's CDR3 is CASTRGTFRGEQYF. The CDR3, as DNA: TGTGCCAGCACTCGAGGGACCTTCCGGGGGGAGCAGTACTTC.

V usage is TRBV11-2 and J usage is TRBJ2-7; 7 bases are a match to TRBD1. J gave up 2 bases and V 7 bases, and 11 bases lay outside the gene matches. CDR3 length: 15 amino acids. Germline-derived CDR1 and CDR2 are SGHAT and FQNNGV. The CDR3 is CASTQNTGDTYEQYF. CDR3 nucleotide sequence: TGTGCCAGCACCCAAAACACAGGGGACACCTACGAGCAGTACTTC.

The CDR3 DNA sequence: TGTGCCAGCAGTGAGACTGCGGGGGTACAAGGGGAGCTGTTTTTT. Translated, it gives CASSETAGVQGELFF. This chain uses TRBV25-1 with TRBJ2-2, with 7 bases lining up with TRBD2. Looked up from germline, CDR1 is MGHDK and CDR2 is SYGVNS. With 3 bases clipped from V and 8 bases from J, the junction kept 9 bases outside the gene matches. The CDR3 has 15 residues.

The rearrangement links TRBV5-1 to TRBJ1-1; 7 nucleotides agree with TRBD1. V was pared by 3 bases and J by 5 bases, with 10 bases of the junction left unmatched. The CDR3 spans 15 residues. CDR1 is SGHRS, CDR2 YFSETQ, per germline. In DNA, the CDR3 is TGCGCCAGCAGCTCGGGCGGGACAGTCGGGACTGAAGCTTTCTTT. This encodes CASSSGGTVGTEAFF.

V and J are TRBV6-5 and TRBJ1-2; D is perhaps TRBD1 (5 bases). This CDR3 is built from 15 residues. The V and J ends lost 6 bases and 6 bases respectively, with 20 bases between them. Germline CDR1 is MNHEY and CDR2 is SVGAGI. CDR3 DNA sequence: TGTGCCAGCAGCCCCAACCTTGCGGGGGGGGATGGCTACACCTTC. Encoded protein: CASSPNLAGGDGYTF.

The gene calls are TRBV5-6 and TRBJ1-6; 9 bases align to TRBD1. The V gene's germline CDR1 is SGHDT and CDR2 YYEEEE. CDR3 length: 14 residues. Unmatched junction bases numbered 5, after V lost 1 base and J lost 12 bases. The CDR3, as DNA: TGTGCCAGCAGCTTGAACAGGGGGCTTTTACCCCTCCACTTT. Translating it yields CASSLNRGLLPLHF.

V and J are TRBV29-1 and TRBJ2-1; D unresolved. Trimming cost V 4 bases and J 10 bases, with 14 bases left between them. CDR3 length: 12 amino acids. CDR1 and CDR2 (germline): SQVTM, ANQGSEA. The CDR3 coding sequence is TGCAGCGTTGGCGAGAGGAAAGGAGAGCAGTTCTTC. It translates to CSVGERKGEQFF.

The gene calls are TRBV4-3 and TRBJ2-3, with TRBD1 matching 10 bases. The CDR3 loop spans 16 amino acids. The V gene's germline CDR1 is LGHNA and CDR2 YSLEER. The V gene end was trimmed by 1 base and the J gene end by 7 bases; junction bases not matched to a gene: 8. CDR3 residues: CASSQVGTGVRHTQYF. The CDR3 bases are TGCGCCAGCAGCCAAGTGGGGACAGGGGTACGTCATACGCAGTATTTT.

V gene TRBV5-8 combines with J gene TRBJ1-6; D is undetermined. Germline CDR1 and CDR2: SGHTS and YDEGEE. CDR3 length equals 12 residues. V was trimmed by 0 bases and J by 10 bases, leaving 5 bases between them. In DNA form, the CDR3 reads TGTGCCAGCAGCTTGGGAGGGTCACCCCTCCACTTT. Translating gives CASSLGGSPLHF.

CDR3 nucleotide sequence: TGTGCCAGCAGCCATCCCGTCGAGGAAAAACTGTTTTTT. This codes for CASSHPVEEKLFF. The rearrangement joins TRBV7-9 to TRBJ1-4; D not certain. CDR1 and CDR2 from the germline V gene are SEHNR and FQNEAQ (reference sequence). This CDR3 contains 13 residues. V gave up 5 bases and J gave up 8 bases, with 12 bases separating them.

V gene TRBV19 combines with J gene TRBJ1-4; 7 positions agree with TRBD1. This CDR3 contains 19 residues. The germline V gene has CDR1 LNHDA and CDR2 SQIVND (reference sequence). The trim removed 4 bases at V and 0 bases at J, leaving 14 bases unmatched. CDR3 sequence reads: CASSTLAGTEVATNEKLFF. For the CDR3, the DNA is TGTGCCAGTAGTACCCTCGCCGGGACAGAAGTCGCAACTAATGAAAAACTGTTTTTT.

In this sample, this clone turned up a few times. The chain carries TRBV7-2 and TRBJ2-5; TRBD2 matches at 12 bases. This CDR3 is built from 19 residues. CDR1 and CDR2 from the germline V gene are SGHTA and FQGNSA. Trimming at V came to 4 bases and at J to 5 bases, leaving 17 bases not matched to a gene. CDR3 sequence reads: CASSSWGASGGAARETQYF. The CDR3 DNA reads as TGTGCCAGCAGCTCGTGGGGGGCTAGCGGGGGGGCAGCCCGGGAGACCCAGTACTTC.

The chain has TRBV19 and TRBJ2-7; tentatively, D is TRBD1 (6 bases). In germline, CDR1 is LNHDA, CDR2 SQIVND (reference sequence). The CDR3 contains 14 residues. The V and J ends lost 3 bases and 4 bases respectively, with 13 bases between them. The CDR3 DNA sequence: TGTGCCAGTAGTATTACTGGGGGCGCTTACGAGCAGTACTTC. Protein product: CASSITGGAYEQYF.

The chain carries TRBV4-2 and TRBJ2-2; TRBD2 aligns across 7 bases. Germline values: CDR1 LGHNA, CDR2 YNFKEQ. The CDR3 length is 15 residues. The V segment lost 1 base and the J segment 4 bases; nucleotides outside the gene matches: 3. CDR3 residues: CASSQVGEGTGELFF. The CDR3 nucleotides are TGTGCCAGCAGCCAAGTAGGGGAGGGCACCGGGGAGCTGTTTTTT.

The chain recombines TRBV15 with TRBJ2-1, with 10 bases lining up with TRBD2. Germline CDR1 LNHNV, CDR2 YYDKDF (reference sequence). This CDR3 has 16 residues. Trimming removed 3 bases from V and 10 bases from J; junction bases left unmatched: 12. Written as DNA, the CDR3 is TGTGCCACCAGCAGGGTGGGGAGCGGGGGGGTCTTGGAGCAGTTCTTC. It specifies CATSRVGSGGVLEQFF.

This clone was counted once. The chain combines TRBV9 with TRBJ1-2; perhaps TRBD1 as D (6 bases). The CDR3 covers 16 residues. In germline, CDR1 is SGDLS, CDR2 YYNGEE. Trimming removed 4 bases from V and 10 bases from J, with 26 bases in between. For the CDR3, the DNA is TGTGCCAGCAGCTTAAGAGAGGGGGGGGCCCGTAAAGCCTACACCTTC. Translating gives CASSLREGGARKAYTF.

This chain joins TRBV11-3 and TRBJ2-2; tentative D call: TRBD2 (5 bases). The CDR3 runs to 15 residues. Germline values: CDR1 SGHNT, CDR2 YENEEA. Trimming left V 0 bases short and J 5 bases short, with 10 bases between. The CDR3 coding sequence is TGTGCCAGCAGCTTAGATAGCGTTAAGACCGGGGAGCTGTTTTTT. This encodes CASSLDSVKTGELFF.